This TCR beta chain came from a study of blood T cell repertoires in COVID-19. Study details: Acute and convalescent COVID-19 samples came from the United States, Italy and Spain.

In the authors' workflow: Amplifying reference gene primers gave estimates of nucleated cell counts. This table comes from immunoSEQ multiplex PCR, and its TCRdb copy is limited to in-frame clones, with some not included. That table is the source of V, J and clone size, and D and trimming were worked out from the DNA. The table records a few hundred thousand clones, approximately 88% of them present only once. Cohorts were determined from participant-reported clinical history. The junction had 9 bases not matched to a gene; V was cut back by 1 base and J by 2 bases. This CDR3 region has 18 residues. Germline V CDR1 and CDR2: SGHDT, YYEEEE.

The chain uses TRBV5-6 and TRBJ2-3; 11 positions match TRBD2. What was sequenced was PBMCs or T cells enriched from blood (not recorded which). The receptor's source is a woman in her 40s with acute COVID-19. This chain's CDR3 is CASSLTSGSLGDTDTQYF. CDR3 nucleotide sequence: TGTGCCAGCAGCTTGACTAGCGGGAGCCTGGGAGACACAGATACGCAGTATTTT.